This T cell receptor beta chain was captured in a study of PD-1 blockade in classical Hodgkin lymphoma. Study in general: The study gave patients nivolumab 3 mg/kg intravenously every 2 weeks. Overall study findings and caveats: When nivolumab was started under 1 year after ASCT, patients were excluded. For complete responders, baseline diversity was comparable to that of newly diagnosed patients.

Assay used: immunoSEQ multiplex PCR; TCRdb lists only in-frame clones, some missing. The sample yields fewer than 100,000 clones, 80% to 95% seen once. In its sample, this clone was seen a few times. What it binds is unknown. V was cut by 5 bases and J by 2 bases, with 15 bases left in between. The CDR3 has 16 residues. The germline CDR1 and CDR2 sequences are LNHDA and SQIVND (reference sequence). Every patient relapsed after autologous stem cell transplantation, and brentuximab vedotin exposure varied. This rearrangement joins TRBV19 to TRBJ2-2; D perhaps matches TRBD1 (6 bases). This clonotype was obtained from a human donor with classical Hodgkin lymphoma. Sequences were derived from peripheral blood mononuclear cells (PBMCs), sampled at baseline. The CDR3 DNA is TGTGCCAGTAGTGGGAAGCCGGGACATAACACCGGGGAGCTGTTTTTT. It is translated as CASSGKPGHNTGELFF.